This is a list of T cell receptor beta chains from one sample in a study of blood T cell repertoires in COVID-19. TCRdb's copy holds only in-frame clones and misses some; the assay was immunoSEQ multiplex PCR. The repertoire holds about 77,000 clones, with more than 80% as singletons. Sequences were obtained from peripheral blood. The origin of the receptors is a woman in her 70s with acute or convalescent COVID-19. The conserved cysteine and the conserved F or W are not part of the CDR3 here. Fields, in order: V gene, clone size, D gene, J gene, CDR3 protein. D genes are given only for firm matches. Clone sizes are given selectively: once, few, many, or a class where the clone is expanded.

V: TRBV9
size: once
D: NA
J: TRBJ1-2
CDR3: ASSVPKEGGNYGYT

V: TRBV27
size: NA
D: TRBD2
J: TRBJ2-3
CDR3: ASSLFSITSGGTHTDTQY

V: TRBV4-1
size: few
D: NA
J: TRBJ2-7
CDR3: ASSQWGGVSSYEQY

V: TRBV5-4
size: once
D: TRBD2
J: TRBJ2-2
CDR3: ASSTDGEGGELF

V: TRBV6-4
size: NA
D: NA
J: TRBJ1-1
CDR3: ASSEDPRGTEAF

V: TRBV11-3
size: NA
D: NA
J: TRBJ2-1
CDR3: ASSLAGSYEQF

V: TRBV6-2/TRBV6-3
size: few
D: NA
J: TRBJ2-7
CDR3: ASSYSIGHDYEQY

V: TRBV9
size: few
D: TRBD2
J: TRBJ2-1
CDR3: ASSALAGGQFWDEQF

V: TRBV24-1
size: NA
D: NA
J: TRBJ2-5
CDR3: ATGEQGRFGETQY

V: TRBV25-1
size: few
D: NA
J: TRBJ1-2
CDR3: ASSDQGYGYT

V: TRBV6-2/TRBV6-3
size: once
D: TRBD2
J: TRBJ2-3
CDR3: ASSPRTSRDTQY

V: TRBV28
size: NA
D: TRBD1
J: TRBJ1-4
CDR3: ASSAGGATNEKLF

V: TRBV6-2/TRBV6-3
size: NA
D: NA
J: TRBJ1-2
CDR3: ASSYTRVGRNYGYI

V: TRBV11-3
size: NA
D: NA
J: TRBJ1-1
CDR3: ASSLNAGDTEAF

V: TRBV11-3
size: few
D: TRBD2
J: TRBJ2-7
CDR3: ASSRLAGGPYEQY

V: TRBV4-3
size: NA
D: NA
J: TRBJ1-2
CDR3: ASSQDWGTAASYGYT

V: TRBV11-3
size: NA
D: TRBD1
J: TRBJ2-1
CDR3: ASSLARDRGLGEQF

V: TRBV2
size: NA
D: NA
J: TRBJ1-1
CDR3: ASSEAGRNTEAF

V: TRBV7-2
size: once
D: NA
J: TRBJ2-2
CDR3: ASGRLSGELF

V: TRBV9
size: once
D: NA
J: TRBJ1-3
CDR3: ASSVAGSAGSGNTIY

V: TRBV9
size: once
D: TRBD1
J: TRBJ1-1
CDR3: ASSQKPLTGGLNTEAF

V: TRBV24-1
size: NA
D: TRBD2
J: TRBJ2-1
CDR3: ATRGGGTSSYNEQF

V: TRBV9
size: NA
D: TRBD1
J: TRBJ1-2
CDR3: ASSVVKGDRGRPDGYT

V: TRBV7-2
size: NA
D: TRBD1
J: TRBJ1-6
CDR3: ASSLTGFYNSPLH

V: TRBV29-1
size: NA
D: NA
J: TRBJ2-7
CDR3: SVTGQPYEQY

V: TRBV19
size: few
D: TRBD1
J: TRBJ1-5
CDR3: ASSIEGTGAAQPQH

V: TRBV19
size: NA
D: NA
J: TRBJ1-1
CDR3: ASSPGLLRDTEAF

V: TRBV10-3
size: NA
D: NA
J: TRBJ1-3
CDR3: AISESGNTIY

V: TRBV14
size: NA
D: NA
J: TRBJ1-5
CDR3: PRGSNQPQH

V: TRBV6-5
size: NA
D: TRBD1
J: TRBJ2-7
CDR3: ASSRTGVGYEQY

V: TRBV7-9
size: NA
D: NA
J: TRBJ1-1
CDR3: ASSLGQGKTEAF

V: TRBV6-6
size: NA
D: NA
J: TRBJ1-1
CDR3: ASSYSAGRRIEAF

V: TRBV18
size: NA
D: TRBD1
J: TRBJ1-1
CDR3: ASSPGTGVPNTEAF

V: TRBV5-5
size: NA
D: TRBD1
J: TRBJ2-7
CDR3: ASSLRGTGLSSYEQY

V: TRBV12-3/TRBV12-4
size: NA
D: NA
J: TRBJ1-3
CDR3: ASDPGAGNTIY

V: TRBV7-8
size: NA
D: TRBD1
J: TRBJ1-1
CDR3: ASSSRPDRYTEAF

V: TRBV7-2
size: NA
D: TRBD2
J: TRBJ2-1
CDR3: ASTRTSGGATNEQF

V: TRBV12-3/TRBV12-4
size: NA
D: TRBD1
J: TRBJ2-7
CDR3: ASSRTGYEQY

V: TRBV4-1
size: NA
D: TRBD1
J: TRBJ2-7
CDR3: ASSQDGTGRAPYEQY

V: TRBV4-3
size: NA
D: TRBD1
J: TRBJ1-2
CDR3: ASSQDIQGANYGYT

V: TRBV3-1/TRBV3-2
size: few
D: NA
J: TRBJ1-5
CDR3: ASSQDGAGHSNQPQH

V: TRBV7-2
size: NA
D: TRBD1
J: TRBJ1-2
CDR3: ASSSGQGGYT

V: TRBV7-9
size: NA
D: TRBD1
J: TRBJ2-3
CDR3: ASSLRTGTSTDTQY

V: TRBV19
size: NA
D: NA
J: TRBJ1-1
CDR3: ASSVKGDTEAF

V: TRBV12-3/TRBV12-4
size: few
D: NA
J: TRBJ1-2
CDR3: ATGRGYGYT

V: TRBV7-9
size: NA
D: NA
J: TRBJ1-4
CDR3: ASSLAERTNEKLF